The T cell receptor (beta chain) described here comes from a study of CD8+ T cells in alopecia areata (dated by TCRdb to 2016 to 2018). Broadly, across the study: The treated patients, all with moderate-to-severe alopecia areata, were enrolled in an open-label pilot trial of oral tofacitinib given at 5 to 10 mg twice daily. Tofacitinib was administered for 6 to 18 months, and 6 months of follow-up off drug were then conducted to assess delayed response and recurrence. High-throughput TCRbeta sequencing was used to examine T cell clonal expansion in alopecia areata in both the C3H/HeJ mouse model and human patients. Human TCRbeta sequencing covered scalp tissue and sorted CD4+ and CD8+ peripheral blood T cells from patchy and totalis/universalis alopecia areata patients and healthy controls. Tofacitinib-treated patients had biopsies at baseline and at 4 and 24 weeks of treatment, with a later scalp biopsy in several patients. Clonality in the scalp was compared among normal scalp (n=4), patchy alopecia areata scalp (n=8), and alopecia totalis/universalis scalp (n=8). RNA was obtained with the PAXgene miRNA kit for fixed scalp, the miRNeasy kit for PBMCs, and the RNeasy kit for mouse skin. Amplification of TCRbeta CDR3 regions was done by immunoSEQ multiplex PCR using 35 Vbeta forward primers and 13 Jbeta reverse primers.

Concerning this clone: Its target antigen remains unknown. No base quality values were provided; no much bigger clone lies one nucleotide off.

The library was generated by the immunoSEQ multiplex PCR assay. For TCR sequencing, RNA was extracted from every sample and reverse transcribed into cDNA to serve as template. First-strand cDNA was synthesized using SuperScript III with a 2:1 mix of oligo-dT and random hexamers. A synthetic immune receptor repertoire was used to gauge amplification bias, and whatever bias remained was removed computationally. The study's processing was this. After raw reads were preprocessed to remove errors, the CDR3 was defined following IMGT conventions as running from the conserved cysteine to phenylalanine. Clonality was computed by normalizing Shannon entropy by log2 of the number of productive unique TCRs and subtracting the result from 1. Scalp TCRbeta sequences were cross-referenced with sorted blood CD4 and CD8 repertoires so that the CD4 or CD8 identity of scalp clones could be inferred. TCRdb's version of the immuneACCESS table is confined to in-frame rearrangements and falls short of the full clone set. An unresolved V gene accounts for under half of the shortfall where checked; the remainder is of unknown origin. The D gene and trimming were derived from the DNA, and the V and J assignments and clone size from that table. Recorded for this sample are over 120,000 clones; around 49% of them occurred a single time. Jointly, the top ten make up 0.95% to 1% of the sample.

Overall study outcomes, separate from this receptor: Scalp TCR repertoire analysis is complicated because resident alphabeta T cells in normal human skin are also sequenced, whereas mouse skin is dominated by gammadelta T cells. Lesional scalp, especially in alopecia totalis/universalis, showed higher clonality and more expanded CD8+ clones than normal scalp, suggesting antigenic drive. TCR sequences shared between patients were less clear than in mice, possibly partly because of HLA diversity in the patient population.

The CDR3 covers 17 residues, taking in both the cysteine and the phenylalanine. Of the read, only the CDR3 DNA is kept; its 51 bases are in frame from base 1. V loses 0 bases at its end and J loses 6 bases; junction bases beyond the gene matches: 10. CDR1 and CDR2 are drawn from the germline V gene: LGHNA, YNFKEQ. The meaning of the sample's time point label: baseline before oral tofacitinib. From alopecia areata patients, peripheral blood was collected along with lesional scalp punch biopsies. PBMCs were isolated by density centrifugation and stained for CD3, CD4 and CD8, and CD4+ and CD8+ T cells were sorted on a FACSAria.

The clonotype originates from a human donor with alopecia areata. The sequencing used CD4+ T cells sorted from blood, collected at week 0. The chain was built from TRBV4-2 and TRBJ2-3; the central 9 bases match TRBD2. The CDR3 region has the sequence CASSQDTGGRAPDTQYF. In nucleotides, the sequence is TGTGCCAGCAGCCAAGATACGGGCGGGAGGGCGCCGGATACGCAGTATTTT.